This entry lists 24 T cell receptor beta chains sequenced from one sample in a study of T cell repertoires in cytomegalovirus infection. Their specific antigens are unknown. TCRdb reprocessed the reads via MiXCR and lists one record per CDR3 protein. The data hold around 100,000 distinct CDR3 sequences, with over 9% observed a single time. Sequencing was performed on PBMCs, sequenced either directly or after in vitro stimulation (not recorded which). Receptor source: a human donor in good health (CMV status not recorded). Some clones in this sample may be carry-over from other donors' samples.

CDR3 bases: TGTGCCAGCAGCCCGTTTAACCAGGGTACGCAGTATTTT. This encodes CASSPFNQGTQYF. The genes are TRBV14 and TRBJ2-3; D is perhaps TRBD1 (5 bases). Germline V gene sequence: CDR1 SGHDN, CDR2 FVKESK. This CDR3 is 13 amino acids long. V dropped 4 bases and J dropped 8 bases, with 13 bases sitting between them.

This chain links TRBV24-1 with TRBJ2-3, with 7 positions matching TRBD2. CDR1 and CDR2 (germline): KGHDR, SFDVKD. Trimming took 6 bases from V and 7 from J; bases not matched to a gene: 9. CDR3 length: 14 residues. This CDR3 reads CATSPKSGINTQYF. CDR3 nucleotide sequence: TGTGCCACCAGTCCGAAAAGCGGGATTAATACGCAGTATTTT.

The chain combines TRBV27 with TRBJ2-4, with 11 nucleotides matching TRBD1. CDR3 length: 21 amino acids. With V trimmed by 5 bases and J by 1 base, 19 bases remained unmatched. CDR1 is MNHEY and CDR2 is SMNVEV in the germline V gene (reference sequence). The CDR3 reads CASSPPWTGGVGGMAKNIQYF. Written as DNA, the CDR3 is TGTGCCAGCAGTCCACCCTGGACAGGGGGCGTGGGTGGCATGGCCAAAAACATTCAGTACTTC.

This clonotype was detected a few times. The chain employs TRBV27 and TRBJ2-7, with a possible D match to TRBD1 (8 bases). The V and J ends lost 5 bases and 4 bases respectively, with 15 bases between them. There are 14 residues in the CDR3. CDR1 and CDR2 (germline): MNHEY, SMNVEV (reference sequence). The CDR3, as DNA: TGTGCCAGCAGTACGTACAGGGGGGGATACGAGCAGTACGTC. Its protein product is CASSTYRGGYEQYV.

A few counts support this clonotype. J is TRBJ2-3 and V is TRBV12-3 or TRBV12-4; the D is unclear. The CDR3 totals 14 residues. V lost 2 bases and J lost 4, with 10 bases in between. Here the CDR3 reads CASSLRSAADTQYF. In nucleotides, the CDR3 is TGTGCCAGCAGTTTAAGGAGCGCGGCAGATACGCAGTATTTT.

The J gene is TRBJ1-2, the V gene TRBV28; D might be TRBD1 (6 bases). Germline values: CDR1 MDHEN, CDR2 SYDVKM. The CDR3 consists of 15 residues. Trimming removed 8 bases at V and 0 bases at J, with 16 bases between. DNA of the CDR3: TGTGCCAGCCTGGGCGGGGGGCATACTAACTATGGCTACACCTTC. Amino acids: CASLGGGHTNYGYTF.

Ten or more counts support this clonotype. The chain couples TRBV20-1 to TRBJ1-2; D not certain. The germline V and J ends were trimmed by 4 bases and 3 bases, with 9 bases remaining between them. Germline lookup yields CDR1 DFQATT and CDR2 SNEGSKA (reference sequence). The CDR3 runs 12 residues. CDR3 DNA: TGCAGTGCTACGTCGAACTACTATGGCTACACCTTC. Protein: CSATSNYYGYTF.

This clonotype was counted only a few times. This chain uses TRBV11-2 with TRBJ2-3; D perhaps matches TRBD1 (5 bases). There are 18 residues in the CDR3. Germline CDR1 SGHAT, CDR2 FQNNGV. The V end lost 5 bases, the J end lost 1 base, and 22 bases lay between the germline ends. In DNA form, the CDR3 reads TGTGCCAGCAGCAACCATTATGACAGAGACATGCGCACAGATACGCAGTATTTT. Its translation is CASSNHYDRDMRTDTQYF.

This chain joins TRBV6-2 or TRBV6-3 and TRBJ2-3; 11 bases are a match to TRBD2. Germline CDR1 is MNHEY and CDR2 is SVGEGT. This CDR3 comprises 16 residues. The junction had 3 bases not matched to a gene; V was cut back by 2 bases and J by 2 bases. The CDR3 coding sequence is TGTGCCAGCAGTTACCGACTAGCGGGGTCCACAGATACGCAGTATTTT. Residues: CASSYRLAGSTDTQYF.

This clonotype was seen repeatedly, ten times or more. The chain links TRBV11-3 to TRBJ1-5; weak D call: TRBD1 (5 bases). The CDR3 runs to 16 residues. V shed 3 bases and J shed 0 bases, with 12 bases lying between them. From germline, CDR1 is SGHNT and CDR2 YENEEA. CDR3 coding DNA: TGTGCCAGCAGCTTTTACAGGAACTATAGCAATCAGCCCCAGCATTTT. Translated: CASSFYRNYSNQPQHF.

This clonotype was observed at least ten times. The chain carries TRBV14 and TRBJ2-1; D might be TRBD2 (7 bases). Germline-derived CDR1 and CDR2 are SGHDN and FVKESK. The CDR3 has 13 residues. V shed 8 bases and J shed 10 bases, with 18 bases lying between them. As DNA, the CDR3 is TGTGCCAGCGGGGGGGCTAGCGTAGGCGAGCAGTTCTTC. It specifies CASGGASVGEQFF.

The table lists this clonotype with many counts. This rearrangement joins TRBV7-2 to TRBJ1-1; D ambiguous. Looked up from germline, CDR1 is SGHTA and CDR2 is FQGNSA. There are 12 residues in the CDR3. Trimming stripped 0 bases from V and 9 bases from J, with 8 bases between. CDR3 in DNA: TGTGCCAGCAGCTTAGCGCAAGCTAAAGCTTTCTTT. Translated, it gives CASSLAQAKAFF.

A few counts support this clonotype. The chain has TRBV19 and TRBJ1-1; TRBD1 matches 7 bases. CDR3 length equals 12 residues. CDR1 LNHDA and CDR2 SQIVND come from the germline V gene (reference sequence). J lost 11 bases, V lost 5 bases, and 8 bases had no gene match. The CDR3 nucleotides are TGTGCCAGTAGTCCGCTACAGGGGACGGCTTTCTTT. This gives the protein CASSPLQGTAFF.

This clonotype showed up many times. CDR3 residues: CASSTAGLAGGAEQFF. CDR3 DNA: TGTGCCAGTAGTACGGCTGGACTAGCGGGAGGTGCTGAGCAGTTCTTC. The J gene is TRBJ2-1, the V gene TRBV19, with 14 bases that match TRBD2. CDR3 length: 16 residues. Germline V lookup: CDR1 LNHDA, CDR2 SQIVND (reference sequence). V lost 4 bases to trimming and J lost 9 bases; unmatched junction nucleotides: 8. The full variable domain, with the rest looked up from reference TRBV19 and TRBJ2-1, is DGGITQSPKYLFRKEGQNVTLSCEQNLNHDAMYWYRQDPGQGLRLIYYSQIVNDFQKGDIAEGYSVSREKKESFPLTVTSAQKNPTAFYLCASSTAGLAGGAEQFFGPGTRLTVL.

This clonotype was observed at least ten times. V gene TRBV7-2 combines with J gene TRBJ2-1, with TRBD1 matching over 8 bases. CDR3 size: 17 residues. The V and J ends lost 1 base and 5 bases, in that order; junction bases with no gene match: 10. CDR1 is SGHTA and CDR2 is FQGNSA in the germline V gene. CDR3 region: CASSLDSGQGIDNEQFF. CDR3 in DNA: TGTGCCAGCAGCTTAGATAGCGGACAGGGCATTGACAATGAGCAGTTCTTC.

This clonotype was observed at least ten times. The V and J genes are TRBV27 and TRBJ1-5; D ambiguous. The germline gives CDR1 MNHEY, CDR2 SMNVEV (reference sequence). The ends were cut back, 0 bases at V and 1 base at J, with 4 bases in the middle. CDR3 length equals 14 residues. DNA for the CDR3: TGTGCCAGCAGTTTATCGTGGAGCAATCAGCCCCAGCATTTT. This encodes CASSLSWSNQPQHF.

The chain is built from TRBV7-4 and TRBJ1-1; D unresolved. The germline V gene has CDR1 SGHVT and CDR2 SQSDAQ. The CDR3 is made up of 13 amino acids. V lost 5 bases to trimming and J lost 5 bases, with 12 bases between them. CDR3 sequence: CASSEGERTEAFF. The DNA of the CDR3 is TGTGCCAGCAGCGAGGGCGAGAGGACTGAAGCTTTCTTT. Together with reference TRBV7-4 and TRBJ1-1, the CDR3 gives the full variable domain: GAGVSQSPRYKVAKRGRDVALRCDSISGHVTLYWYRQTLGQGSEVLTYSQSDAQRDKSGRPSGRFSAERPERSVSTLKIQRTEQGDSAVYLCASSEGERTEAFFGQGTRLTVV.

As regards this clonotype: This clone may be a read error of a much larger clone one base away. V gene TRBV4-1 combines with J gene TRBJ2-3; possible D gene TRBD2, 6 bases. Germline V CDR1 and CDR2: MGHRA, YSYEKL. The CDR3 is 17 amino acids. This chain's CDR3 is CASSQESQAGNQDTQYF. The CDR3 DNA follows: TGTGCCAGCAGCCAAGAGAGTCAAGCGGGTAATCAAGATACGCAGTATTTT.

This clonotype was found many times. The chain carries TRBV7-8 and TRBJ2-1, with 8 bases identical to TRBD2. CDR3 length: 16 amino acids. V dropped 1 base and J dropped 7; count of bases not matched to a gene: 9. CDR1 and CDR2 (germline): SGHVS, FQNEAQ. CDR3 protein: CASSLVESGSVNEQFF. The CDR3, as DNA: TGTGCCAGCAGCTTAGTCGAAAGCGGGAGTGTGAATGAGCAGTTCTTC.

This clonotype has ten or more counts. J is TRBJ2-7 and V is TRBV7-6, with TRBD2 matching 13 bases. The CDR3 consists of 16 residues. Germline V lookup: CDR1 SGHVS, CDR2 FNYEAQ. The CDR3 region is CASSSLGLAGVSLVVV. The DNA of the CDR3 is TGTGCCAGCAGCTCCCTCGGACTAGCGGGAGTGTCATTGGTCGTTGTC.

This clonotype appeared a few times. This sequence joins TRBV29-1 and TRBJ2-7; 11 bases are shared with TRBD2. This CDR3 has 14 residues. With 6 bases clipped from V and 3 bases from J, the junction kept 7 bases outside the gene matches. Germline CDR1 reads SQVTM; CDR2 reads ANQGSEA. The CDR3 spells CSVPLGTSGYEQYF. CDR3 in DNA: TGCAGCGTCCCGTTGGGGACTAGCGGCTACGAGCAGTACTTC.

In this sample, this clonotype turned up many times. This chain joins TRBV12-3 or TRBV12-4 and TRBJ1-1, with 8 bases identical to TRBD1. The CDR3 spans 16 residues. The trim removed 3 bases at V and 0 bases at J, leaving 6 bases unmatched. The CDR3 region has the DNA TGTGCCAGCAGTTTCGGACAGGGAGGGATGAACACTGAAGCTTTCTTT. It is translated as CASSFGQGGMNTEAFF.

This clonotype was observed a handful of times. The chain uses TRBV11-2 and TRBJ2-7; D remains unclear. V lost 3 bases and J 1 base, leaving 10 bases between the germline ends. Germline V gene data show CDR1 as SGHAT and CDR2 as FQNNGV. The CDR3 length is 14 residues. CDR3: CASSFLGYSYEQYF. The CDR3 nucleotides read TGTGCCAGCAGCTTCTTAGGGTATTCCTACGAGCAGTACTTC.

This clonotype was counted a single time. This chain joins TRBV29-1 and TRBJ2-3; TRBD2 matches at 10 bases. The CDR3 totals 17 residues. Germline CDR1 is SQVTM and CDR2 is ANQGSEA. J gave up 6 bases and V 0 bases, and 12 bases lay outside the gene matches. The CDR3 coding sequence is TGCAGCGTTGAAGATACACCGGGACTAGCGCTCGGGGATACGCAGTATTTT. Its protein product is CSVEDTPGLALGDTQYF.